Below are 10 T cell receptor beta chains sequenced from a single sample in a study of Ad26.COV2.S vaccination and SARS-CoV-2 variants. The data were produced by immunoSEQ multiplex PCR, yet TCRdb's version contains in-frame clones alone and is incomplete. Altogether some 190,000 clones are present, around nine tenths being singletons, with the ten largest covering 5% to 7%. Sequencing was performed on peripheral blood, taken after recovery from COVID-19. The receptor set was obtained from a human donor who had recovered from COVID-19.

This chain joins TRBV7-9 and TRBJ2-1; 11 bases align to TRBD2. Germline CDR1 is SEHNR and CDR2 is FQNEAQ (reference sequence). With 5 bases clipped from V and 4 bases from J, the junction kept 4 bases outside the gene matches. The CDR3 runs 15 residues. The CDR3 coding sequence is TGTGCCAGCAGCATGACTAGCGGGGAATACAATGAGCAGTTCTTC. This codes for CASSMTSGEYNEQFF.

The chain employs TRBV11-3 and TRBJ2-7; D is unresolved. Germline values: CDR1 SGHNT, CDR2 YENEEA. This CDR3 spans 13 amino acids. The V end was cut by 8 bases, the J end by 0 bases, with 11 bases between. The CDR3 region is CASSKHGSYEQYF. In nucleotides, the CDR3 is TGTGCCAGCTCGAAACACGGCTCCTACGAGCAGTACTTC.

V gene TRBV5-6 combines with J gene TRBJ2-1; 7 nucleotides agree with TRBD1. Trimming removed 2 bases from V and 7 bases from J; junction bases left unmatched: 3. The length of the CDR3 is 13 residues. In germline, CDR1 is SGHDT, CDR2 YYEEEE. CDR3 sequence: CASSFYRGNEQFF. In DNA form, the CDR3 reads TGTGCCAGCAGCTTTTACAGGGGAAATGAGCAGTTCTTC. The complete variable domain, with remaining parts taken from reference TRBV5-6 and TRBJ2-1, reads DAGVTQSPTHLIKTRGQQVTLRCSPKSGHDTVSWYQQALGQGPQFIFQYYEEEERQRGNFPDRFSGHQFPNYSSELNVNALLLGDSALYLCASSFYRGNEQFFGPGTRLTVL.

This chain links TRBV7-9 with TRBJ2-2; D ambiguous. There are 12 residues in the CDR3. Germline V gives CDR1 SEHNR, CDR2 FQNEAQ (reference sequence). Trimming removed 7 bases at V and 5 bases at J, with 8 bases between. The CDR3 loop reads CASTMSTGELFF. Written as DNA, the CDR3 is TGTGCCAGCACCATGTCGACCGGGGAGCTGTTTTTT.

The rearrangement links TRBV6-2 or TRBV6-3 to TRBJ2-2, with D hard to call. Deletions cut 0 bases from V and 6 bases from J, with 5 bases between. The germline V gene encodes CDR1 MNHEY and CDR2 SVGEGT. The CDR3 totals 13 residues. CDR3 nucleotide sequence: TGTGCCAGCAGTTACTCCACTGCCGGGGAGCTGTTTTTT. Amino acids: CASSYSTAGELFF.

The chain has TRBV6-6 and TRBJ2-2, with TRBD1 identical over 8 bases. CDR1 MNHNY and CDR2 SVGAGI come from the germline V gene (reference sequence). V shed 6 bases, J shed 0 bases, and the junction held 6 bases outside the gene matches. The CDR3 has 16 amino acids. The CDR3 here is CASRLTGGSNTGELFF. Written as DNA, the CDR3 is TGTGCCAGCAGATTAACAGGGGGATCGAACACCGGGGAGCTGTTTTTT.

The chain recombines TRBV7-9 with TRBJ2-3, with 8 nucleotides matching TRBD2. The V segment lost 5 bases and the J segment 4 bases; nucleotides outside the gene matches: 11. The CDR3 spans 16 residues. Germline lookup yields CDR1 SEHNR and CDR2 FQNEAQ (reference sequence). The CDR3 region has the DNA TGTGCCAGCAGCCCGGGGGGGACGCCGACAGCAGATACGCAGTATTTT. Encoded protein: CASSPGGTPTADTQYF.

CDR3 sequence (DNA): TGTGCCAGCAGGCCAGGGGGCAATCAGCCCCAGCATTTT. Amino acid sequence: CASRPGGNQPQHF. This chain connects TRBV6-6 to TRBJ1-5; D is perhaps TRBD1 (6 bases). The CDR3 has 13 residues. Germline V gene lookup returns CDR1 MNHNY and CDR2 SVGAGI (reference sequence). Trimming stripped 6 bases from V and 2 bases from J, with 8 bases between.

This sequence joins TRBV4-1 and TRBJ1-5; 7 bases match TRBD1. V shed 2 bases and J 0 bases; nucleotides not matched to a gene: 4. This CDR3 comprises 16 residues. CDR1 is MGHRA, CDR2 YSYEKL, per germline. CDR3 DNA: TGCGCCAGCAGCCAACGTAAGGGGGCTAGCAATCAGCCCCAGCATTTT. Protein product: CASSQRKGASNQPQHF.

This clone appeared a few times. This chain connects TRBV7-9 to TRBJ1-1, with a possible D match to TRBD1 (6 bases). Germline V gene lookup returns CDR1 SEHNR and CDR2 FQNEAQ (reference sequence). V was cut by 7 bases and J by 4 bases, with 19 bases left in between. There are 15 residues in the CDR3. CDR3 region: CASIPRGAGGTEAFF. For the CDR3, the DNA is TGTGCCAGCATCCCTAGGGGGGCCGGGGGCACTGAAGCTTTCTTT.